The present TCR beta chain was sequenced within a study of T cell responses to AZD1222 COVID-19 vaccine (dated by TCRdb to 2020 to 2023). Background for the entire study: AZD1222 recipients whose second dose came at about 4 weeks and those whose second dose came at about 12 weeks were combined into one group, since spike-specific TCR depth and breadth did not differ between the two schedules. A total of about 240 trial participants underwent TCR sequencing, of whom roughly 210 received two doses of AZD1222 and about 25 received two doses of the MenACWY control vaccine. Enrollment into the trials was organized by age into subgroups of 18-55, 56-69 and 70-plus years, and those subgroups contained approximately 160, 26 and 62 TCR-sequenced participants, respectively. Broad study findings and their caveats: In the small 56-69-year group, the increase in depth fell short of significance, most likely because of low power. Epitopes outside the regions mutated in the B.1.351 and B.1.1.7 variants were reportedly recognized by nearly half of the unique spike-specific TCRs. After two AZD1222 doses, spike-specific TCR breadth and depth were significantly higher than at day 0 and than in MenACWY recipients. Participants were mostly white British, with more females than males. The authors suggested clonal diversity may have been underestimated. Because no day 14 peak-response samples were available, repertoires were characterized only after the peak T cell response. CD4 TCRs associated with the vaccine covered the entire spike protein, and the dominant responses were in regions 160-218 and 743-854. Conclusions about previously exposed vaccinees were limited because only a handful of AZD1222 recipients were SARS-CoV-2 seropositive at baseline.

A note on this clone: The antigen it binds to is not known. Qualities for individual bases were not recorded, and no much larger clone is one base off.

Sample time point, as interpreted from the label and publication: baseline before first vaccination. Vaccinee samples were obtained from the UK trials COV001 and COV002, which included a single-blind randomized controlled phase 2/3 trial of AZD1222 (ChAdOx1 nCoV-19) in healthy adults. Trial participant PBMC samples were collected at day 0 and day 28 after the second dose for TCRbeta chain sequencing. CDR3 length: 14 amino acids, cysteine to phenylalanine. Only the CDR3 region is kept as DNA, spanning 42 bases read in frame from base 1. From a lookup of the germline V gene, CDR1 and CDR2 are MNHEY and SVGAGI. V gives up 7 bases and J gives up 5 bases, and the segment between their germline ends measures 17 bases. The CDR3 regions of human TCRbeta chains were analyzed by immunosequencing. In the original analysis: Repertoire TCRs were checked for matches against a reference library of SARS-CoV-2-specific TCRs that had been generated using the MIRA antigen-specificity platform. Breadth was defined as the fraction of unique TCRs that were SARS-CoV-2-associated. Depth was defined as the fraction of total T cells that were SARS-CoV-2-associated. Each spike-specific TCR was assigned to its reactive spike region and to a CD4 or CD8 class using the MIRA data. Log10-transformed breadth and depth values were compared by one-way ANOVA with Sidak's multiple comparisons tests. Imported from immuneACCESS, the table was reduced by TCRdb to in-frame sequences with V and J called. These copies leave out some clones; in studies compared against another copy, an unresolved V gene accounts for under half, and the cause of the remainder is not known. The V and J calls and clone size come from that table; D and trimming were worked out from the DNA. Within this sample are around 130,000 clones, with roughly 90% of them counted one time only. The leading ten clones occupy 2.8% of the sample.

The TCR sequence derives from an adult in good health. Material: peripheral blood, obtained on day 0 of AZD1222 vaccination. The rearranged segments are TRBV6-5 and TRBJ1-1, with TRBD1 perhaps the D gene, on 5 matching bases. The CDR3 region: CASKTGTQFTEAFF. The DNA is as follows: TGTGCCAGCAAAACCGGGACTCAATTTACTGAAGCTTTCTTT.